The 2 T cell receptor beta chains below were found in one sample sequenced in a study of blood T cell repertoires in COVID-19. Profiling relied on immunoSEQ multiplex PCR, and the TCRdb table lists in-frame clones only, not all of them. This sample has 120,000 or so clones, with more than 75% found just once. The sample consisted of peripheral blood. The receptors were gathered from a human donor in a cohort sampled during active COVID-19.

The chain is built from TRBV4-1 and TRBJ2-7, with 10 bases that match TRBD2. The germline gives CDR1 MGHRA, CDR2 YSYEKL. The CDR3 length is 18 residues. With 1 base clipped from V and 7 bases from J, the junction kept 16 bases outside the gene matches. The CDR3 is CASSQGEYSGGPGGEQYF. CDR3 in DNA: TGCGCCAGCAGCCAAGGGGAATATAGCGGGGGGCCCGGGGGGGAGCAGTACTTC.

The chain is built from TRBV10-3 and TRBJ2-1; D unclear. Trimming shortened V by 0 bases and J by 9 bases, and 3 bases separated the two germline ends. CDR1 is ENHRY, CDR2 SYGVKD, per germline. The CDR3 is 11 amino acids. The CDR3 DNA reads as TGTGCCATCAGTGAGTCGGCTGAGCAGTTCTTC. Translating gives CAISESAEQFF.